Sequencing of this TCR beta chain was carried out in a study of PD-1 blockade in classical Hodgkin lymphoma. Brentuximab vedotin exposure varied, and every patient relapsed after autologous stem cell transplantation. The method was immunoSEQ multiplex PCR; TCRdb's version includes in-frame clones alone and lacks a portion of them. The sample contains 40,000 to 55,000 clones, more than 70% of which appear only once. Worth noting for this clone: The antigen is undetermined.

The study's findings and limits: Reported baseline diversity: healthy donors highest, relapsed/refractory patients lowest. Compared with baseline, CD4+ but not CD8+ TCR diversity had risen significantly by C4D1.

Germline CDR1 is LNHDA and CDR2 is SQIVND (reference sequence). CDR3 length: 15 residues. The V end was cut by 7 bases, the J end by 4 bases, with 17 bases between. The gene calls are TRBV19 and TRBJ2-1; D not resolved. The sequence was collected from a human donor with classical Hodgkin lymphoma. The sample here was peripheral blood mononuclear cells (PBMCs), taken at baseline. DNA of the CDR3: TGTGCCAGTACCCCCGGTAGTTCGAGTTACAATGAGCAGTTCTTC. As protein: CASTPGSSSYNEQFF.